The 23 T cell receptor beta chains presented below share a single source sample, sequenced in a study of CD8+ T cells in alopecia areata. Following extraction, RNA underwent reverse transcription to cDNA, which served as the sequencing template. TCRdb's copy holds only in-frame clones and misses some; the assay was immunoSEQ multiplex PCR. This table has around 210,000 clones, more than 50% appearing once. Sequencing was done on a sample of CD8+ T cells sorted from blood. The receptors shown here come from a human donor in good health.

This chain joins TRBV5-1 and TRBJ2-5; 8 nucleotides line up with TRBD1. Germline-derived CDR1 and CDR2 are SGHRS and YFSETQ. V lost 0 bases and J lost 2; bases outside the gene matches: 3. CDR3 length equals 15 residues. The CDR3 spells CASSLGTGPQETQYF. The CDR3 nucleotides read TGCGCCAGCAGCTTGGGGACAGGGCCTCAAGAGACCCAGTACTTC.

J is TRBJ2-3 and V is TRBV7-6, with D possibly being TRBD2 (7 bases). CDR3 length: 15 amino acids. Trimming pared 5 bases from V and 2 bases from J, leaving 14 bases between. Looked up from germline, CDR1 is SGHVS and CDR2 is FNYEAQ. In DNA, the CDR3 is TGTGCCAGCAGCCCCACGGGGGGCTCCACAGATACGCAGTATTTT. Translating it yields CASSPTGGSTDTQYF.

This clone appeared a few times. This chain connects TRBV29-1 to TRBJ2-2; D gene ambiguous. The germline V and J ends were trimmed by 7 bases and 2 bases, with 11 bases remaining between them. There are 13 residues in the CDR3. CDR1 is SQVTM, CDR2 ANQGSEA, per germline. The CDR3 region has the DNA TGCAGCGCCGTAACTGGTAACACCGGGGAGCTGTTTTTT. Its protein is CSAVTGNTGELFF.

V and J are TRBV30 and TRBJ1-2, with 8 bases that match TRBD1. V trimming: 4 bases; J trimming: 4 bases; junction bases outside the gene matches: 14. CDR3 length: 16 residues. Germline loops: CDR1 GTSNPN, CDR2 SVGIG (reference sequence). The CDR3 DNA is TGTGCCTGGACCCGAGTGGACAGGGTGGTCCGCTATGGCTACACCTTC. Encoded protein: CAWTRVDRVVRYGYTF.

The chain recombines TRBV5-1 with TRBJ2-1; TRBD2 matches at 11 bases. The CDR3 totals 16 residues. Germline V gene data show CDR1 as SGHRS and CDR2 as YFSETQ. Trimming took 4 bases from V and 0 from J; bases not matched to a gene: 3. CDR3 sequence: CASSTTSGSSYNEQFF. In DNA, the CDR3 is TGCGCCAGCAGCACCACTAGCGGGAGCTCCTACAATGAGCAGTTCTTC.

The CDR3 spells CASRQTGKSSYNEQFF. The DNA of the CDR3 is TGTGCCAGCCGTCAGACAGGCAAGAGCTCCTACAATGAGCAGTTCTTC. The V call is TRBV27, the J call TRBJ2-1; D is possibly TRBD1 (6 bases). The V end lost 8 bases, the J end lost 0 bases, and 17 bases lay between the germline ends. Looked up from germline, CDR1 is MNHEY and CDR2 is SMNVEV (reference sequence). CDR3 size: 16 residues.

This clone appeared a few times. The chain recombines TRBV14 with TRBJ2-3; no definite D call. The germline V gene has CDR1 SGHDN and CDR2 FVKESK. Trimming removed 1 base at V and 2 bases at J, with 7 bases between. The CDR3 runs to 14 residues. Here the CDR3 reads CASSQALITDTQYF. CDR3 in DNA: TGTGCCAGCAGCCAAGCCCTGATCACAGATACGCAGTATTTT.

V usage is TRBV5-6 and J usage is TRBJ2-3; 8 bases map to TRBD2. J gave up 0 bases and V 1 base, and 1 base lay outside the gene matches. This CDR3 is 15 amino acids long. CDR1 and CDR2 from the germline V gene are SGHDT and YYEEEE. In nucleotides, the CDR3 is TGTGCCAGCAGCTTGAGCGGGGGAAGCACAGATACGCAGTATTTT. Translated: CASSLSGGSTDTQYF.

The V call is TRBV30, the J call TRBJ2-3; D is uncertain. This CDR3 has 12 amino acids. V lost 0 bases and J lost 4, with 5 bases in between. Germline loops: CDR1 GTSNPN, CDR2 SVGIG (reference sequence). The CDR3 loop reads CAWSVRPDTQYF. The CDR3 DNA reads TGTGCCTGGAGTGTACGGCCAGATACGCAGTATTTT.

This clone occurred a few times. The chain carries TRBV15 and TRBJ2-1, with D possibly matching TRBD1 (6 bases). CDR1 LNHNV and CDR2 YYDKDF come from the germline V gene (reference sequence). There are 13 residues in the CDR3. V lost 3 bases to trimming and J lost 4 bases, with 7 bases between them. The DNA of the CDR3 is TGTGCCACCAGCAGGACAGGTTACAATGAGCAGTTCTTC. The encoded protein is CATSRTGYNEQFF.

The chain has TRBV30 and TRBJ2-7, with a tentative D call TRBD1 (7 bases). The CDR3 has 13 residues. V was clipped by 5 bases and J by 5 bases, with 16 bases between them. CDR1 GTSNPN and CDR2 SVGIG come from the germline V gene (reference sequence). CDR3 nucleotide sequence: TGTGCCTGGGGGGAGGACAGGCGCCACGAGCAGTACTTC. Its protein product is CAWGEDRRHEQYF.

The chain has TRBV7-9 and TRBJ1-2, with D tentatively TRBD1 (6 bases). V was clipped by 5 bases and J by 2 bases, with 9 bases between them. The germline gives CDR1 SEHNR, CDR2 FQNEAQ (reference sequence). CDR3 length equals 13 residues. CDR3: CASSAGHNYGYTF. Written as DNA, the CDR3 is TGTGCCAGCAGCGCGGGACACAACTATGGCTACACCTTC.

A note on this clone: The sample has other DNA sequences that encode this CDR3 too. CDR3 coding DNA: TGTGCCAGCAGCGTAGGAGCGGGGGGGTACAATGAGCAGTTCTTC. Translated: CASSVGAGGYNEQFF. This chain joins TRBV9 and TRBJ2-1; 10 nucleotides agree with TRBD2. The CDR3 spans 15 residues. Per germline, CDR1 SGDLS and CDR2 YYNGEE. J lost 4 bases, V lost 0 bases, and 1 base had no gene match.

In its sample, this clone was seen a few times. The chain's CDR3 is CASRRGSSDNEQFF. The CDR3 DNA follows: TGTGCCAGCCGTAGGGGCTCTAGCGACAATGAGCAGTTCTTC. V usage is TRBV6-5 and J usage is TRBJ2-1; possibly TRBD2 for D (6 bases). The V and J ends lost 8 bases and 5 bases respectively, with 16 bases between them. The CDR3 covers 14 residues. Germline V lookup: CDR1 MNHEY, CDR2 SVGAGI.

This clone was counted a single time. The chain employs TRBV25-1 and TRBJ1-2; a possible D gene is TRBD1 (6 bases). Trimming removed 1 base at V and 2 bases at J, with 11 bases between. Germline assignment: CDR1 MGHDK and CDR2 SYGVNS. This CDR3 is 15 amino acids long. CDR3 sequence: CASSEWGARNYGYTF. In nucleotides, the CDR3 is TGTGCCAGCAGTGAATGGGGGGCCAGAAACTATGGCTACACCTTC.

This clone has only a few counts. V usage is TRBV6-4 and J usage is TRBJ2-1, with D possibly matching TRBD2 (7 bases). In germline, CDR1 is MRHNA, CDR2 SNTAGT. The CDR3 runs 13 residues. The ends were cut back, 4 bases at V and 7 bases at J, with 11 bases in the middle. CDR3: CASSVEGGNEQFF. The CDR3 DNA follows: TGTGCCAGCAGTGTAGAGGGGGGGAATGAGCAGTTCTTC.

CDR3 sequence reads: CASRLLAGAYNEQFF. CDR3 DNA sequence: TGTGCCAGCAGGCTTCTAGCGGGGGCCTACAATGAGCAGTTCTTC. V and J are TRBV7-9 and TRBJ2-1; 10 bases are shared with TRBD2. Germline V lookup: CDR1 SEHNR, CDR2 FQNEAQ (reference sequence). V gave up 6 bases and J gave up 2 bases; unmatched junction bases: 4. The CDR3 consists of 15 residues.

This clone was counted only a few times. This chain joins TRBV9 and TRBJ2-1; no firm D call. Germline-derived CDR1 and CDR2 are SGDLS and YYNGEE. V was pared by 0 bases and J by 2 bases, with 9 bases between. The CDR3 runs 15 residues. CDR3 in amino acids: CASSVGQSPYNEQFF. DNA of the CDR3: TGTGCCAGCAGCGTAGGGCAGAGTCCCTACAATGAGCAGTTCTTC.

The V and J genes are TRBV11-2 and TRBJ2-4; 7 nucleotides match TRBD2. Germline lookup yields CDR1 SGHAT and CDR2 FQNNGV. This CDR3 contains 15 residues. The trim removed 6 bases at V and 0 bases at J, leaving 5 bases unmatched. CDR3 in amino acids: CASSSAGVAKNIQYF. Written as DNA, the CDR3 is TGTGCCAGCAGTTCCGCGGGAGTAGCCAAAAACATTCAGTACTTC.

In this sample, this clone turned up a few times. The V gene is TRBV7-9, the J gene TRBJ1-2; no clear D gene. The CDR3 covers 14 residues. From germline, CDR1 is SEHNR and CDR2 FQNEAQ (reference sequence). V was clipped by 1 base and J by 2 bases, with 8 bases between them. This CDR3 reads CASSLGRTNYGYTF. The CDR3 DNA is TGTGCCAGCAGCTTAGGACGGACCAACTATGGCTACACCTTC.

This chain joins TRBV29-1 and TRBJ2-1; D perhaps matches TRBD1 (6 bases). Germline CDR1 is SQVTM and CDR2 is ANQGSEA. This CDR3 is 13 amino acids long. Trimming cost V 3 bases and J 2 bases, with 8 bases left between them. CDR3 sequence reads: CSVEDSPYNEQFF. CDR3 sequence (DNA): TGCAGCGTTGAGGACAGCCCCTACAATGAGCAGTTCTTC.

This clone was observed a handful of times. The J gene is TRBJ1-1, the V gene TRBV19; D gene unclear. Germline V gene data show CDR1 as LNHDA and CDR2 as SQIVND (reference sequence). The CDR3 runs to 13 residues. V lost 7 bases to trimming and J lost 4 bases, with 13 bases between them. This CDR3 reads CASTLGSSTEAFF. DNA for the CDR3: TGTGCCAGTACTTTAGGGTCGAGCACTGAAGCTTTCTTT.

The V call is TRBV6-6, the J call TRBJ1-1; D might be TRBD1 (6 bases). Trimming removed 5 bases at V and 3 bases at J, with 16 bases between. Germline CDR1 reads MNHNY; CDR2 reads SVGAGI (reference sequence). The CDR3 spans 15 residues. Here the CDR3 DNA reads TGTGCCAGCAGTCTGAGCCGGGGGGCGGACACTGAAGCTTTCTTT. It is translated as CASSLSRGADTEAFF.